Listed below are T cell receptor beta chains from one sample, sequenced in a study of blood T cell repertoires in COVID-19. Only in-frame clones appear in the TCRdb table, and some are missing; sequencing was by immunoSEQ multiplex PCR. The repertoire has fewer than 350,000 clones, about 91% of them found once; the top ten carry 1.5% to 2%. Sequenced sample: peripheral blood. The source is a young woman with COVID-19, enrolled during active disease. Each CDR3 is given with its conserved first and last residue. The D gene is left open where the match is weak. Only some rows state a clone size, as once, few, many or a class for expanded clones.

TRBJ1-2 | few | TRBV2 | NA | TGTGCCAGCATTCTTGTGAACTATGGCTACACCTTC | CASILVNYGYTF
TRBJ1-2 | NA | TRBV4-3 | NA | TGCGCCAGCAGCCAAAGTTTCAGGGGAAGCTATGGCTACACCTTC | CASSQSFRGSYGYTF
TRBJ2-2 | NA | TRBV4-2 | TRBD2 | TGTGCCAGCAGCCACTCCCAGACTAGCGGGGGTTGGACCGGGGAGCTGTTTTTT | CASSHSQTSGGWTGELFF
TRBJ2-3 | NA | TRBV6-5 | NA | TGTGCCAGCAAGGAGTCCTACGTTCGACCAGATACGCAGTATTTT | CASKESYVRPDTQYF
TRBJ2-7 | NA | TRBV5-1 | NA | TGCGCCAGCACTCCCCCTAGCTCTTACGAGCAGTACTTC | CASTPPSSYEQYF
TRBJ2-7 | NA | TRBV9 | NA | TGTGCCAGCAGCGAGTCGGGTACTAGAAACGAGCAGTACTTC | CASSESGTRNEQYF
TRBJ2-1 | NA | TRBV7-9 | TRBD2 | TGTGCCAGCAGCCCTTCCCCCGCGGGGGGGTTGTACAATGAGCAGTTCTTC | CASSPSPAGGLYNEQFF
TRBJ1-5 | NA | TRBV2 | TRBD1 | TGTGCCAGCAGTGAGGACAGGGTCGGTCAGCCCCAGCATTTT | CASSEDRVGQPQHF
TRBJ2-2 | few | TRBV6-1 | NA | TGTGCCAGCAGTGAACGAGTGGGGGGTCCCGGGGAGCTGTTTTTT | CASSERVGGPGELFF
TRBJ1-2 | NA | TRBV7-8 | NA | TGTGCCAGCAGCTCACAGGGTATTGAGGAGTATGGCTACACCTTC | CASSSQGIEEYGYTF
TRBJ2-3 | NA | TRBV4-2 | TRBD2 | TGTGCCAGCAGCCAAGGGACTAGCGGGGGAGCAGATACGCAGTATTTT | CASSQGTSGGADTQYF
TRBJ1-1 | NA | TRBV12-3/TRBV12-4 | NA | TGTGCCAGCAGTTTAACACGGGGAATTGAAGCTTTCTTT | CASSLTRGIEAFF
TRBJ2-3 | NA | TRBV5-1 | NA | TGCGCCAGCAGCCCACGGACTTACACAGATACGCAGTATTTT | CASSPRTYTDTQYF
TRBJ1-4 | NA | TRBV18 | NA | TGTGCCAGCTCACTTCAGTCTAATGAAAAACTGTTTTTT | CASSLQSNEKLFF
TRBJ1-6 | NA | TRBV5-1 | TRBD1 | TGCGCCAGCAGCTTGTCCCCCCCGCCCACGGCCACACACAGGGGGCTTAATTCACCCCTCCACTTT | CASSLSPPPTATHRGLNSPLHF
TRBJ1-2 | NA | TRBV2 | NA | TGTGCCAGCACCGAACCCGGGGACTATGGCTACACCTTC | CASTEPGDYGYTF
TRBJ1-2 | NA | TRBV6-5 | TRBD1 | TGTGCCAGCGGAAACCAGGGGGTTCTCTATGGCTACACCTTC | CASGNQGVLYGYTF
TRBJ2-2 | few | TRBV5-1 | NA | TGCGCCAGCAGCGCGCTAGGGGGGGACACCGGGGAGCTGTTTTTT | CASSALGGDTGELFF
TRBJ2-5 | NA | TRBV24-1 | NA | TGTGCCACCAGTGATTGGAGGGATATCCAGTACTTC | CATSDWRDIQYF
TRBJ1-1 | NA | TRBV20-1 | NA | TGCAGTGCTAGTCAACAGGGTGCGAACACTGAAGCTTTCTTT | CSASQQGANTEAFF
TRBJ1-6 | NA | TRBV6-5 | NA | TGTGCCAGCAGTTACGAGGATTATAATTCACCCCTCCACTTT | CASSYEDYNSPLHF
TRBJ2-3 | NA | TRBV5-4 | NA | TGTGCCAGCAGCTTGGGACAGGACACAGATACGCAGTATTTT | CASSLGQDTDTQYF
TRBJ1-1 | NA | TRBV10-3 | NA | TGTGCCATCAGCCCGCGGGGGACTGAAGCTTTCTTT | CAISPRGTEAFF
TRBJ1-1 | NA | TRBV7-9 | NA | TGTGCCAGCAGCTCGGGAGGTACTGAAGCTTTCTTT | CASSSGGTEAFF
TRBJ1-1 | NA | TRBV6-5 | NA | TGTGCCACTAGAATCATGAACACTGAAGCTTTCTTT | CATRIMNTEAFF
TRBJ2-5 | NA | TRBV19 | TRBD1 | TGTGCCAGTACGGACAGGGTGCGCAAGACCCAGTACTTC | CASTDRVRKTQYF
TRBJ1-1 | NA | TRBV27 | NA | TGTGCCAGCAGTAACCGAGCCGAAGCTTTCTTT | CASSNRAEAFF
TRBJ2-6 | NA | TRBV4-1 | TRBD1 | TGCGCCAGCAGCCAAGGGTCGGGACAGGGTTCTGGGGCCAACGTCCTGACTTTC | CASSQGSGQGSGANVLTF
TRBJ2-3 | NA | TRBV19 | TRBD2 | TGTGCCAGCAGCCCAGCGGGGCTAGCGGGGCCTACTAGCACAGATACGCAGTATTTT | CASSPAGLAGPTSTDTQYF
TRBJ2-3 | NA | TRBV24-1 | TRBD2 | TGTGCCACCAGCATGGGCGGGGGGTCAGATACGCAGTATTTT | CATSMGGGSDTQYF
TRBJ1-1 | NA | TRBV14 | NA | TGTGCCAGCAGCCAAGATTGGGGGGGACTTCAGACTGAAGCTTTCTTT | CASSQDWGGLQTEAFF
TRBJ1-3 | NA | TRBV19 | NA | TGTGCCAGTACTCCGGGGGGGTCTGGAAACACCATATATTTT | CASTPGGSGNTIYF
TRBJ1-2 | few | TRBV7-9 | TRBD1 | TGTGCCAGCAGCTTAACCCGGACAGGGGGGGGCTATGGCTACACCTTC | CASSLTRTGGGYGYTF
TRBJ2-3 | NA | TRBV3-1/TRBV3-2 | NA | TGTGCCAGCAGCATCCGAGGGCTCGGAGCAGATACGCAGTATTTT | CASSIRGLGADTQYF
TRBJ2-2 | NA | TRBV7-8 | TRBD2 | TGTGCCAGCAGCAACGGGGGGGCGCTCACCGGGGAGCTGTTTTTT | CASSNGGALTGELFF
TRBJ2-2 | NA | TRBV5-1 | NA | TGCGCCAGCAGCTTGAGCGGCGGACCGAACACCGGGGAGCTGTTTTTT | CASSLSGGPNTGELFF
TRBJ1-5 | once | TRBV4-1 | NA | TGCGCCAGCAGCCCCCTTGATCGGGGTGATCAGCCCCAGCATTTT | CASSPLDRGDQPQHF
TRBJ1-2 | NA | TRBV6-5 | NA | TGTGCCAGCAGGAGACAAAGCGGCTACACCTTC | CASRRQSGYTF
TRBJ1-4 | NA | TRBV19 | NA | TGTGCCAGTAGTAGGACAGCAACTAATGAAAAACTGTTTTTT | CASSRTATNEKLFF
TRBJ2-2 | NA | TRBV29-1 | TRBD2 | TGCAGCGTTAAGCGGGGGGGCCCCGGGGAGCTGTTTTTT | CSVKRGGPGELFF
TRBJ1-3 | NA | TRBV14 | NA | TGTGCCAGCAGCCAAGAGATGGGGCCTGGAAACACCATATATTTT | CASSQEMGPGNTIYF
TRBJ1-4 | NA | TRBV10-3 | TRBD1 | TGTGCCATCAGCCCCGGGACAGGGAGCCGAGAGGAAAAACTGTTTTTT | CAISPGTGSREEKLFF
TRBJ2-3 | NA | TRBV5-4 | NA | TGTGCCAGCAACGGACAGTCGGAGGATACGCAGTATTTT | CASNGQSEDTQYF
TRBJ2-1 | NA | TRBV11-3 | TRBD2 | TGTGCCAGCAGCGGGGGACTAGCAAGGAATGAGCAGTTCTTC | CASSGGLARNEQFF
TRBJ2-5 | NA | TRBV3-1/TRBV3-2 | NA | TGTGCCAGCAGCCAAGATCTGGGCTGGGAGACCCAGTACTTC | CASSQDLGWETQYF
TRBJ1-1 | once | TRBV29-1 | NA | TGCAGCGCGCCAGTACAGGGTATGAACACTGAAGCTTTCTTT | CSAPVQGMNTEAFF
TRBJ1-2 | NA | TRBV11-2 | TRBD1 | TGTGCCAGCAGCGCGGGACAGAACTATGGCTACACCTTC | CASSAGQNYGYTF
TRBJ2-1 | NA | TRBV18 | TRBD1 | TGTGCCAGCTCACTGGGAACGGGACAGTACTACAATGAGCAGTTCTTC | CASSLGTGQYYNEQFF
TRBJ1-1 | NA | TRBV4-2 | NA | TGTGCCAGCAGCCAAGGGGGGGGTTACACTGAAGCTTTCTTT | CASSQGGGYTEAFF
TRBJ1-2 | NA | TRBV4-2 | NA | TGTGCCAGCAGCCAAGTGGACGGGGGTGGGGACTATGGCTACACCTTC | CASSQVDGGGDYGYTF
TRBJ1-3 | NA | TRBV7-3 | TRBD1 | TGTGCCAGCAGCTCTGACAGGGGGCCTGGAAACACCATATATTTT | CASSSDRGPGNTIYF
TRBJ2-1 | NA | TRBV5-5 | TRBD1 | TGTGCCAGCAGCCAAGAATTGAGACAGGGAAGGATCGAGCAGTTCTTC | CASSQELRQGRIEQFF
TRBJ2-1 | few | TRBV4-2 | TRBD2 | TGTGCCAGCAGCCTCAGCCTCAGCGGGGGAAACAATGAGCAGTTCTTC | CASSLSLSGGNNEQFF
TRBJ1-2 | NA | TRBV18 | TRBD1 | TGTGCCAGCTCACCATCGGCAGGGGGGCAGTATGGCTACACCTTC | CASSPSAGGQYGYTF
TRBJ1-1 | NA | TRBV18 | NA | TGTGCCAGCTCACCAAGTGAAGGGGCCAGCGCTGAAGCTTTCTTT | CASSPSEGASAEAFF
TRBJ2-3 | once | TRBV20-1 | TRBD2 | TGCAGTGCTAGTGCGGCGGGGGGTGGAATTGTCACAGATACGCAGTATTTT | CSASAAGGGIVTDTQYF
TRBJ2-1 | NA | TRBV5-6 | NA | TGTGCCAGCAGCTTGGTTATCTGGTCAGGGCTTAACAATGAGCAGTTCTTC | CASSLVIWSGLNNEQFF
TRBJ1-5 | NA | TRBV28 | NA | TGTGCCAGCAGTTTTATCGGTTCCTCCCTTTATCAGCCCCAGCATTTT | CASSFIGSSLYQPQHF
TRBJ2-1 | NA | TRBV9 | NA | TGTGCCAGCAGTGAAGGAGACAGGAACTACAATGAGCAGTTCTTC | CASSEGDRNYNEQFF
TRBJ2-3 | NA | TRBV4-1 | TRBD1 | TGCGCCAGCAGCCACTTCTTGGGACAGAAAACACCAGATACGCAGTATTTT | CASSHFLGQKTPDTQYF